Detailed here is one T cell receptor beta chain. Its antigen is not identified. The sample comes from a study of shared clonotypes between healthy human individuals. Findings and caveats of the study: Sampling was confined to blood; repertoires within tissues likely differ. It was observed that roughly 5.1% of naive CD4 clonotypes were shared across a handful of donors. As a rule, naive subsets had a larger estimated richness than memory subsets.

The naive CD8 population came from CD45RO-negative cells selected for CCR7, without terminally differentiated effector memory CD45RA+ cells. Germline V gives CDR1 MNHEY, CDR2 SMNVEV (reference sequence). V lost 5 bases to trimming and J lost 5 bases, with 16 bases between them. CDR3 size: 15 residues. The assay was immunoSEQ multiplex PCR, and TCRdb's table has in-frame clones only and misses some. The sample comprises about 820,000 clones, around 93% of which are singletons, and 24% rests with the top ten. The sequenced sample consisted of naive CD8+ T cells sorted from blood. This sequence was found in a man in his thirties or forties in good health. This sequence joins TRBV27 and TRBJ1-5; possible D gene TRBD1, 6 bases. CDR3 loop: CASSAGQGHYQPQHF. In nucleotides, the CDR3 is TGTGCCAGCAGTGCAGGGCAGGGGCATTATCAGCCCCAGCATTTT.